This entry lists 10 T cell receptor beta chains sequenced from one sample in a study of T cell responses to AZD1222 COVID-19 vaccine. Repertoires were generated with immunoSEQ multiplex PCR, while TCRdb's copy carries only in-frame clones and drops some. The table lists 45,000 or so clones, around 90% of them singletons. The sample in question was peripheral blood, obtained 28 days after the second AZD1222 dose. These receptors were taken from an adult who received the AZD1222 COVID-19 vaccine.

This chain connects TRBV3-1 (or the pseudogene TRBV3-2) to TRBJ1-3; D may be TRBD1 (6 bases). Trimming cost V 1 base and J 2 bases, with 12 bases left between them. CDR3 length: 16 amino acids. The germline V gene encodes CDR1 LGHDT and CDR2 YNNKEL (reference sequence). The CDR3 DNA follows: TGTGCCAGCAGCCAAGTAGGGGGGGCCACTGGAAACACCATATATTTT. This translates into CASSQVGGATGNTIYF.

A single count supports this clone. In DNA form, the CDR3 reads TGTGCCAGCAGCTTGGGGGCGGATACCGAGACCCAGTACTTC. Protein product: CASSLGADTETQYF. The chain combines TRBV5-4 with TRBJ2-5; D unresolved. Germline loops: CDR1 SGHNT, CDR2 YYREEE (reference sequence). This CDR3 has 14 amino acids. V dropped 0 bases and J dropped 5 bases, with 11 bases sitting between them.

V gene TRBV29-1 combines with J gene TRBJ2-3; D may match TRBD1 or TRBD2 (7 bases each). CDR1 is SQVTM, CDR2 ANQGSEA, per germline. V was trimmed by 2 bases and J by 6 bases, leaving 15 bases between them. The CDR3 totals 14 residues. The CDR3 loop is CSVEFGQGGDTQYF. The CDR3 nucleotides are TGCAGCGTTGAATTCGGGCAGGGGGGGGATACGCAGTATTTT.

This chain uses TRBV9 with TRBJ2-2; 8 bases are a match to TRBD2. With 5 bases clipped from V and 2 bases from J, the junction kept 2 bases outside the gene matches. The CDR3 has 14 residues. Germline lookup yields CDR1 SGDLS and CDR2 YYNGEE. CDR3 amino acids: CASSSGANTGELFF. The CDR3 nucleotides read TGTGCCAGCAGTAGCGGGGCCAACACCGGGGAGCTGTTTTTT.

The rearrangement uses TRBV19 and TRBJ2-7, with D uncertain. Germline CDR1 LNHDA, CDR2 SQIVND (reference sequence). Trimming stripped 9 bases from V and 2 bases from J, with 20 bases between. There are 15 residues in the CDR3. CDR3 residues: CASSSLPGFTYEQYF. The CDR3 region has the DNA TGTGCCAGCAGCTCATTGCCCGGGTTCACCTACGAGCAGTACTTC.

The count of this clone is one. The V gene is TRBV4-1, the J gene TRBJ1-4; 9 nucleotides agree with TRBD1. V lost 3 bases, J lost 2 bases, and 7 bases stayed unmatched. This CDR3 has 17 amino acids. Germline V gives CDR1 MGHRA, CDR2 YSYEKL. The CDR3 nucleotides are TGCGCCAGCAGCCAGTGGGACAGGGTTCCGACTAATGAAAAACTGTTTTTT. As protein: CASSQWDRVPTNEKLFF.

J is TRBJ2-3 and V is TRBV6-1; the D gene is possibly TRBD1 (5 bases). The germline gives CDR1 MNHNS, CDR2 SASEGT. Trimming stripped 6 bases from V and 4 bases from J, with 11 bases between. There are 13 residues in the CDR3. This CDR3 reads CASRTTVPDTQYF. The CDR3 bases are TGTGCCAGCAGAACGACAGTCCCAGATACGCAGTATTTT.

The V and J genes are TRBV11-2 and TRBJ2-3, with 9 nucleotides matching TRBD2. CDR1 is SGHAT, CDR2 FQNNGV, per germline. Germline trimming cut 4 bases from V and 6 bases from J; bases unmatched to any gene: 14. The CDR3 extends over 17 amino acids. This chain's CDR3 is CASSSLLGAGGEDTQYF. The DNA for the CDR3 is TGTGCCAGCAGCTCCCTCCTGGGGGCGGGAGGGGAGGATACGCAGTATTTT.

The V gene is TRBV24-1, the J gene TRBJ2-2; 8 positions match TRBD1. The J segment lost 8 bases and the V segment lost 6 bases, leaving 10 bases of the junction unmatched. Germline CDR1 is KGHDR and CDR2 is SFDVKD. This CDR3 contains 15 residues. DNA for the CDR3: TGTGCCACCAGTAAAGGACAGGGAGGCTCGGGGGAGCTGTTTTTT. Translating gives CATSKGQGGSGELFF.

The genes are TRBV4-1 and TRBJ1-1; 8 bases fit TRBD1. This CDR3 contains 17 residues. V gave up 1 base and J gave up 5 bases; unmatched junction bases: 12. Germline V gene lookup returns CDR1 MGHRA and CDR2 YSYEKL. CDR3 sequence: CASSQVGRGPSRTEAFF. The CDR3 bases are TGCGCCAGCAGCCAAGTGGGCAGGGGGCCCTCGCGGACTGAAGCTTTCTTT.